This T cell receptor (beta chain) derives from a study of cytomegalovirus exposure and HLA in healthy donors. Study in general: Earlier sequencing of about 179 million T cells yielded roughly 100 million unique TCR beta sequences.

From germline, CDR1 is MGHDK and CDR2 SYGVNS. The V and J ends lost 6 bases and 2 bases, in that order; junction bases with no gene match: 5. This CDR3 is 14 amino acids long. Primers included in the PCR were 60 Vbeta and 13 Jbeta primers. Using immunoSEQ multiplex PCR, the repertoire was profiled, and TCRdb retains in-frame clones only, with some absent. The repertoire has about 200,000 clones, 80% to 85% of them found once; the top ten carry around 6%. Study observations and caveats: A few CMV-associated chains proved CMV antigen-specific in vitro.

On this clone: Its cognate antigen is unknown.

Sequencing was performed on PBMCs. J is TRBJ1-1 and V is TRBV25-1; TRBD1 matches at 8 bases. This receptor was obtained from a woman aged 50 to 60 in good health and CMV-seropositive. The CDR3 bases are TGTGCCAGCAGGGTGACAGGGGTCAACACTGAAGCTTTCTTT. Translation gives CASRVTGVNTEAFF.